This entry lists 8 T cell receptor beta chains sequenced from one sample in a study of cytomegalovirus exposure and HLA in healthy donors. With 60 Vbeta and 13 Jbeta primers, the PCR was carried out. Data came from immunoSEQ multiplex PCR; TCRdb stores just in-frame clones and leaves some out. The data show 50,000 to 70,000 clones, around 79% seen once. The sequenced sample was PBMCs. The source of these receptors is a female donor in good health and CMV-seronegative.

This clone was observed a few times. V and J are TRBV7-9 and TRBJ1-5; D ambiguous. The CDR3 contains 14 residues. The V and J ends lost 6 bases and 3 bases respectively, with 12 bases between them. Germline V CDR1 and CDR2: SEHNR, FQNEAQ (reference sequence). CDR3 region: CASSPLGHNQPQHF. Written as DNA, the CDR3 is TGTGCCAGCAGTCCCCTTGGCCACAATCAGCCCCAGCATTTT.

The CDR3 reads CASSLLTSGKNEQFF. The CDR3 DNA sequence: TGTGCCAGCAGCTTACTGACTAGCGGGAAAAATGAGCAGTTCTTC. This sequence joins TRBV7-9 and TRBJ2-1; 11 nucleotides line up with TRBD2. CDR3 length equals 15 residues. V trimming: 2 bases; J trimming: 7 bases; junction bases outside the gene matches: 4. Germline CDR1 and CDR2: SEHNR and FQNEAQ (reference sequence).

The CDR3, as DNA: TGTGCCAGCAGCTTGGAACCTGCGGTCCGAAGCTCCTACAATGAGCAGTTCTTC. It encodes CASSLEPAVRSSYNEQFF. The chain couples TRBV5-6 to TRBJ2-1, with no clear D. V was cut by 0 bases and J by 0 bases, with 16 bases left in between. Per the germline V gene, CDR1 is SGHDT and CDR2 is YYEEEE. This CDR3 is 18 amino acids long.

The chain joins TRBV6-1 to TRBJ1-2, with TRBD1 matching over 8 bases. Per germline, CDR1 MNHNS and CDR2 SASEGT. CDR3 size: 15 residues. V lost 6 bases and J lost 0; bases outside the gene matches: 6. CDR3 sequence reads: CASRSGQATNYGYTF. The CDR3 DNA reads TGTGCCAGCAGATCGGGACAGGCGACTAACTATGGCTACACCTTC.

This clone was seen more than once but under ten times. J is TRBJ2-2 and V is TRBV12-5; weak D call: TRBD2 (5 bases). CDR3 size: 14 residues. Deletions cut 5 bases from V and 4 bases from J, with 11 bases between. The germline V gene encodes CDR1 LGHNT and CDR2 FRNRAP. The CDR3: CASGPGRVTGELFF. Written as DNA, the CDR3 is TGTGCTAGTGGTCCGGGAAGGGTCACCGGGGAGCTGTTTTTT.

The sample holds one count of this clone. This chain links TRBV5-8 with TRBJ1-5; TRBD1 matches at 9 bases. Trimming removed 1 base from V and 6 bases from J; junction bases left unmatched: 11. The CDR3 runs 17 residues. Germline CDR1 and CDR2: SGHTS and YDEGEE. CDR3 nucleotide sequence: TGTGCCAGCAGCTTGTATGGGGGACAGGGTTATGTTCAGCCCCAGCATTTT. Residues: CASSLYGGQGYVQPQHF.

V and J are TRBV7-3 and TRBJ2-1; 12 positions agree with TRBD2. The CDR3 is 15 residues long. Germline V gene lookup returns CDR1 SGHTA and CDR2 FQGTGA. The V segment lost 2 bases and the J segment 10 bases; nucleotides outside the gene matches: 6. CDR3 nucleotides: TGTGCCAGCAGCTTACTTTCGGGGACTAGCGGGGAGCAGTTCTTC. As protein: CASSLLSGTSGEQFF.

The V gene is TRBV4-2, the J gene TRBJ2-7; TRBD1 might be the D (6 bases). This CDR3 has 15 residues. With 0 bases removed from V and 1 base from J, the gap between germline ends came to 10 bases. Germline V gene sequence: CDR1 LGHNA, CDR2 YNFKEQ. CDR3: CASSQEDRVSYEQYF. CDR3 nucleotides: TGTGCCAGCAGCCAAGAGGACAGAGTTTCCTACGAGCAGTACTTC.